The sequence of this TCR beta chain was determined in a study of cytomegalovirus exposure and HLA in healthy donors. In nominal health when sampled, donors likely had unrecorded immune exposures nonetheless. This PCR relied on a set of 60 Vbeta primers and 13 Jbeta primers. The data were produced by immunoSEQ multiplex PCR, yet TCRdb's version contains in-frame clones alone and is incomplete. The sample lists about 120,000 clones; 80% were seen once. Points from the study as a whole: Several of the most significant clusters appeared linked to common viral pathogens, based on a later analysis. In an earlier analysis, productive rearrangement rates for most beta V segments clustered near 87% or 30%.

Remarks on this clone: Antigen: not known.

The CDR3 extends over 15 amino acids. Germline lookup yields CDR1 MNHEY and CDR2 SVGAGI. Trimming took 6 bases from V and 1 from J, leaving 12 bases between them. This sequence originates from a female donor in good health and CMV-seropositive. The V gene is TRBV6-5, the J gene TRBJ2-2; TRBD2 is a possible D gene (5 bases). Sequenced material: PBMCs. The chain's CDR3 is CASRDGGQNTGELFF. CDR3 DNA sequence: TGTGCCAGCAGGGACGGCGGGCAGAACACCGGGGAGCTGTTTTTT.